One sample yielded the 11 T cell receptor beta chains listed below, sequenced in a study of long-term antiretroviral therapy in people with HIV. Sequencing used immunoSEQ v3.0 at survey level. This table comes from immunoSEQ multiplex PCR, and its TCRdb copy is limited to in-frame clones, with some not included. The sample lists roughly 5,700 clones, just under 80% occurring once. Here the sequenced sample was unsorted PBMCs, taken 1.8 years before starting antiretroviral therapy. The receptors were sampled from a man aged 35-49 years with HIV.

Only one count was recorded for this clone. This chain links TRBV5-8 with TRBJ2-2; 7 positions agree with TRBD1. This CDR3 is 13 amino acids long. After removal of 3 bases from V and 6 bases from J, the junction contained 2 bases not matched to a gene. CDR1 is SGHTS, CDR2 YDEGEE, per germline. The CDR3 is CASSWTGAGELFF. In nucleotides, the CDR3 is TGTGCCAGCAGCTGGACAGGCGCCGGGGAGCTGTTTTTT.

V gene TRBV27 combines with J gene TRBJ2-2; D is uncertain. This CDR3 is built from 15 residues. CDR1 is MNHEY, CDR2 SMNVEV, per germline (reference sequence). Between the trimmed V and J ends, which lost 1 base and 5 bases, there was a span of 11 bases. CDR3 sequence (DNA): TGTGCCAGCAGTTTATTCGCTAGGGATACCGGGGAGCTGTTTTTT. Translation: CASSLFARDTGELFF.

In DNA, the CDR3 is TGTGCCAGCAGTTCTCTCCCTGGAGCGGGAGAAGGACGGGATACGCAGTATTTT. As protein: CASSSLPGAGEGRDTQYF. The chain is built from TRBV28 and TRBJ2-3; 8 bases are a match to TRBD2. The CDR3 consists of 18 residues. Trimming cost V 4 bases and J 6 bases; bases outside gene matches: 18. Looked up from germline, CDR1 is MDHEN and CDR2 is SYDVKM.

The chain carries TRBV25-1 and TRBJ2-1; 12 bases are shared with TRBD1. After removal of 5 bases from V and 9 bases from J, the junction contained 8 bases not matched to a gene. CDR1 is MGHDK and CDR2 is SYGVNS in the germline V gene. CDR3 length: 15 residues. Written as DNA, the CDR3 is TGTGCCAGCAGTTATCCGGGACAGGGGGCGAGTGAGCAGTTCTTC. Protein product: CASSYPGQGASEQFF. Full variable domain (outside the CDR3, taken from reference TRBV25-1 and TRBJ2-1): EADIYQTPRYLVIGTGKKITLECSQTMGHDKMYWYQQDPGMELHLIHYSYGVNSTEKGDLSSESTVSRIRTEHFPLTLESARPSHTSQYLCASSYPGQGASEQFFGPGTRLTVL.

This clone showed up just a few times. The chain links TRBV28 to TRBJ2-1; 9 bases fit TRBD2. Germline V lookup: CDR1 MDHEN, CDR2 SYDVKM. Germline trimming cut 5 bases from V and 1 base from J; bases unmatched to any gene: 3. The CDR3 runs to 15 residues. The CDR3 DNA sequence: TGTGCCAGCAGTATAGCGGGAGAATCCTACAATGAGCAGTTCTTC. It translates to CASSIAGESYNEQFF.

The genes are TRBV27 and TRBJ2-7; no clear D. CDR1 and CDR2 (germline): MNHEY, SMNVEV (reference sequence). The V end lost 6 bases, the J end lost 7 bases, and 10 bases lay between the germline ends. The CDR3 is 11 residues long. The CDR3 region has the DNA TGTGCCAGCAGGTTAGGGATGGAGCAGTACTTC. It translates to CASRLGMEQYF.

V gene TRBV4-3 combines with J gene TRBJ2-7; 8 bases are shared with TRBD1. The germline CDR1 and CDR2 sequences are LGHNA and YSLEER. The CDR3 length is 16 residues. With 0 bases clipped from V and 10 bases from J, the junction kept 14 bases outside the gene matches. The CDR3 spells CASSQDFLGQGRRQYF. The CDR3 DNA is TGCGCCAGCAGCCAAGATTTTCTAGGACAGGGAAGACGACAGTACTTC.

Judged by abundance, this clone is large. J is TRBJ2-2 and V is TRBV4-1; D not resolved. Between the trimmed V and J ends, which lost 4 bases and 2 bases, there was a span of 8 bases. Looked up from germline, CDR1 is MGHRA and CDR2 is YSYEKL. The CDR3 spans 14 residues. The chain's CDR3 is CASSLTTNTGELFF. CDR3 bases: TGCGCCAGCAGCCTAACTACAAACACCGGGGAGCTGTTTTTT.

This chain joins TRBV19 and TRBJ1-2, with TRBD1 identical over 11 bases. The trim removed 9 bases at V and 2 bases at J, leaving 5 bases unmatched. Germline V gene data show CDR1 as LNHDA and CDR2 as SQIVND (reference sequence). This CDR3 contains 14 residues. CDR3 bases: TGTGCCAGCTCGGGACAGGGGGAAAACTATGGCTACACCTTC. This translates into CASSGQGENYGYTF.

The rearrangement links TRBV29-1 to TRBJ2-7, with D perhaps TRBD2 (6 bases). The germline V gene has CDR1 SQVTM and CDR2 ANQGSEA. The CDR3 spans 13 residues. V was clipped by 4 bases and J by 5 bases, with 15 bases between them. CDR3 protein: CSVVTGRSDEQYF. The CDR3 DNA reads TGCAGCGTTGTGACGGGGAGGAGCGACGAGCAGTACTTC.

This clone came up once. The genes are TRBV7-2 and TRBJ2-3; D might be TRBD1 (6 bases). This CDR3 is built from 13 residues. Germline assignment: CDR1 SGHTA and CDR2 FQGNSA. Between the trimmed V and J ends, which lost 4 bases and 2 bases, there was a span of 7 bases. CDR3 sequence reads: CASSSGVTDTQYF. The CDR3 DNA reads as TGTGCCAGCAGCTCAGGGGTCACAGATACGCAGTATTTT.